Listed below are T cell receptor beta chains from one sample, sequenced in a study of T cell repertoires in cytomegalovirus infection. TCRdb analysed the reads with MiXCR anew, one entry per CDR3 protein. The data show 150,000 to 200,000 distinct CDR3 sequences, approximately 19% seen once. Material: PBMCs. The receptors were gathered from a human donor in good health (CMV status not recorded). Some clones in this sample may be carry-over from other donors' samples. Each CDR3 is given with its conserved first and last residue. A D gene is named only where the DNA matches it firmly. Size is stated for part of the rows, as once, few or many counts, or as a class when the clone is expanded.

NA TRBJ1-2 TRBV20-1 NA CSATGGTNYGYTF TGCAGTGCCACCGGCGGGACCAACTATGGCTACACCTTC
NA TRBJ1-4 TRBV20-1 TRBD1 CSARDFGTGNEKLFF TGCAGTGCTAGAGATTTTGGGACAGGCAATGAAAAACTGTTTTTT
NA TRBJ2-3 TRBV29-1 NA CSVIGGPSSTDTQYF TGCAGCGTTATCGGGGGACCATCGAGCACAGATACGCAGTATTTT
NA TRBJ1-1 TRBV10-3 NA CAISAGRAIGTEAFF TGTGCCATCAGTGCTGGCAGGGCGATTGGGACTGAAGCTTTCTTT
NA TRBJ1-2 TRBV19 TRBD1 CASSTIRGQNYGYTF TGTGCCAGTAGTACGATCCGGGGACAGAACTATGGCTACACCTTC
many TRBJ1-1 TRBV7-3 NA CASSFTSGTPNTEAFF TGTGCCAGCAGCTTCACCTCTGGGACACCGAACACTGAAGCTTTCTTT
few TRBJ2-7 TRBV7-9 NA CASSSGTHSYEQYF TGTGCCAGCAGCTCCGGGACACACTCCTACGAGCAGTACTTC
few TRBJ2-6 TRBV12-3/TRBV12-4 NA CASSLAGPSGANVLTF TGTGCCAGCAGTTTAGCGGGTCCGTCTGGGGCCAACGTCCTGACTTTC
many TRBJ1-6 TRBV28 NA CASSLSTWGIGISSYNSPLHF TGTGCCAGCAGCCTATCAACGTGGGGCATCGGAATTAGCTCCTATAATTCACCCCTCCACTTT
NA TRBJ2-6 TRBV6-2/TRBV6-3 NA CASGDTNSGANVLTF TGTGCCAGCGGAGACACCAACTCTGGGGCCAACGTCCTGACTTTC